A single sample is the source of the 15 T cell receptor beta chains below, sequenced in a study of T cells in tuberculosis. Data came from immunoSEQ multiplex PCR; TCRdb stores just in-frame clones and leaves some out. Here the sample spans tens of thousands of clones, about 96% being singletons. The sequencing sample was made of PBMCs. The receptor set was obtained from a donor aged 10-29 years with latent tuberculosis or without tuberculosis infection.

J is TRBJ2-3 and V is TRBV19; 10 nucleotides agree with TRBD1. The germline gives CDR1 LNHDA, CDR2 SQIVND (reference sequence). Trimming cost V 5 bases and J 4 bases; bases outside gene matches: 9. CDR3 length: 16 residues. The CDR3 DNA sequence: TGTGCCAGTAGTCGCCCGACAGGGGGCAAAGCAGATACGCAGTATTTT. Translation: CASSRPTGGKADTQYF.

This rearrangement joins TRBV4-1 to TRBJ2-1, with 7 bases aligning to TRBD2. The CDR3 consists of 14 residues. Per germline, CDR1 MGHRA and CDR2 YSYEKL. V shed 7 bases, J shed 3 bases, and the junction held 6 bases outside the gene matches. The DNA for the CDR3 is TGCGCCAGCACGGGCGGGAGTATCTACAATGAGCAGTTCTTC. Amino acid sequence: CASTGGSIYNEQFF.

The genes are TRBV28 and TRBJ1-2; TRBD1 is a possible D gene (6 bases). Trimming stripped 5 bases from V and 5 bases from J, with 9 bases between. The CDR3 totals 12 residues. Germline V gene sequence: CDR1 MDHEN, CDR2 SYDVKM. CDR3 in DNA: TGTGCCAGCAGTCCAGGGGCTTATGGCTACACCTTC. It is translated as CASSPGAYGYTF.

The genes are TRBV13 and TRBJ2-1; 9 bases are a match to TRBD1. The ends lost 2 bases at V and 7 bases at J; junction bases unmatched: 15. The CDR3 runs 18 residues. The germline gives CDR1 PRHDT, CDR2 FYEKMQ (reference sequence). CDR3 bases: TGTGCCAGCAGCTTATTTAGCGAGGGACAGGGAGGGTGGAATGAGCAGTTCTTC. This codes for CASSLFSEGQGGWNEQFF.

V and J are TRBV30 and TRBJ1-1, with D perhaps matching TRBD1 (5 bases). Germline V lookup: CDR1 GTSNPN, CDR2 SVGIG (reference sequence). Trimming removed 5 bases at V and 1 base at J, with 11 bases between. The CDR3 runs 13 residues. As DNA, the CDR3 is TGTGCCTGGGACAGAGTAAAGAACACTGAAGCTTTCTTT. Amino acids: CAWDRVKNTEAFF.

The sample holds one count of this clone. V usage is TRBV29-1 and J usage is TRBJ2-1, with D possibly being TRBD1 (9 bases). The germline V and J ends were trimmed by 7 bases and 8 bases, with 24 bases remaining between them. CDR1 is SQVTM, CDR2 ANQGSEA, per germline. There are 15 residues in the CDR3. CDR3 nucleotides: TGCAGCGCCCGGGGGGGTCCCGGGACAGGGCATGAGCAGTTCTTC. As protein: CSARGGPGTGHEQFF.

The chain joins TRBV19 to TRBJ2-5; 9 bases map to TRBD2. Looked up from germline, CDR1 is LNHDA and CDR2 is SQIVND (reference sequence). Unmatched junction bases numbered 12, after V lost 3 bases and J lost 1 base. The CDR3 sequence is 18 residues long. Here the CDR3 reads CASSIRSRSLAGQETQYF. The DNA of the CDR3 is TGTGCCAGTAGTATCCGTTCCCGATCACTAGCGGGCCAAGAGACCCAGTACTTC.

CDR3 region: CAWNTPGIYGYTF. The CDR3 DNA follows: TGTGCCTGGAACACTCCAGGGATCTATGGCTACACCTTC. The chain couples TRBV30 to TRBJ1-2; D may be TRBD1 (5 bases). The CDR3 extends over 13 amino acids. From germline, CDR1 is GTSNPN and CDR2 SVGIG (reference sequence). Trimming took 4 bases from V and 4 from J, leaving 13 bases between them.

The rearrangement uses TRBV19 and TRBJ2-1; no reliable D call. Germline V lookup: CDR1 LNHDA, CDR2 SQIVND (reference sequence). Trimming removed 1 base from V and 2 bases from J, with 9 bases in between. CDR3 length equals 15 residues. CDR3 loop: CASSIAGAPYNEQFF. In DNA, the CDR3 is TGTGCCAGTAGTATAGCCGGAGCCCCCTACAATGAGCAGTTCTTC.

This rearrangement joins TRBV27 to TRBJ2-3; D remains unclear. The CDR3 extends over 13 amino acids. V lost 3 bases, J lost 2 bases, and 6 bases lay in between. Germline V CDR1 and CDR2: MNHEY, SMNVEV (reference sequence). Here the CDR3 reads CASSFYNTDTQYF. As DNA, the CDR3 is TGTGCCAGCAGTTTCTATAACACAGATACGCAGTATTTT.

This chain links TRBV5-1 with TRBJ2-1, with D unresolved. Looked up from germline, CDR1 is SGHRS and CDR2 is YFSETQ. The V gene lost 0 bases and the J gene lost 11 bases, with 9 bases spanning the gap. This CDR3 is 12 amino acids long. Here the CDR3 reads CASSLDAVKQFF. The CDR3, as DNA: TGCGCCAGCAGCTTGGATGCAGTTAAGCAGTTCTTC.

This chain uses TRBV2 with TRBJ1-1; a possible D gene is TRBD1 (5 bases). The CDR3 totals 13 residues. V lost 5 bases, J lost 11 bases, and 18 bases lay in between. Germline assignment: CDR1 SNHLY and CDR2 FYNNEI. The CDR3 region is CASSLRLGELAFF. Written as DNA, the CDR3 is TGTGCCAGCAGTCTTCGACTAGGGGAATTGGCTTTCTTT.

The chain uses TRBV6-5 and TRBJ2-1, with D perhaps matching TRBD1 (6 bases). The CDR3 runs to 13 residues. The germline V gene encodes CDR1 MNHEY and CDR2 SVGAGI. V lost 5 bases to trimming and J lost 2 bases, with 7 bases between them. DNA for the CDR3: TGTGCCAGCAGTCGGGACACCTACAATGAGCAGTTCTTC. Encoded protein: CASSRDTYNEQFF.

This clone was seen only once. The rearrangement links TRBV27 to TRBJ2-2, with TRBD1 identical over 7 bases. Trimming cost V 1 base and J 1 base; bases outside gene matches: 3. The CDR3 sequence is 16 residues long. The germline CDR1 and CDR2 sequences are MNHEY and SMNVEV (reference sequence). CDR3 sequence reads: CASSLLGQKNTGELFF. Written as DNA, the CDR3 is TGTGCCAGCAGTTTATTGGGACAGAAGAACACCGGGGAGCTGTTTTTT.

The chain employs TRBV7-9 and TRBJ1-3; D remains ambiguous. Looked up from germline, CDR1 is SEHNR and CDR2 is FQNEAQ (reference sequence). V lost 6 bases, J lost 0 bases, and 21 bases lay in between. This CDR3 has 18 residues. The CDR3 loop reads CASRQPGSRQISGNTIYF. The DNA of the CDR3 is TGTGCCAGCAGGCAACCGGGATCCCGCCAGATCTCTGGAAACACCATATATTTT.